This T cell receptor beta chain was captured in a study of OX40 agonist ivuxolimab in advanced cancers. Here immunoSEQ multiplex PCR was the method, and the copy in TCRdb shows in-frame clones only, minus some. This sample has roughly 70,000 clones; 85% to 90% occur once, and the top ten carry roughly 0.51%. There are 17 residues in the CDR3. Germline CDR1 is SGHTA and CDR2 is FQGTGA. Trimming cost V 2 bases and J 7 bases; bases outside gene matches: 15. This clone showed up just a few times. The V and J genes are TRBV7-3 and TRBJ1-2; 8 bases are a match to TRBD1. The sequence was obtained from an adult with an advanced solid tumor such as melanoma, head and neck, liver or kidney cancer. Sequencing used CD4+ or CD8+ T cells sorted from blood, obtained in a trial of the OX40 agonist ivuxolimab. In nucleotides, the CDR3 is TGTGCCAGCAGCTTATTAGGGGGCAGGACAGGGAGTAGTGGCTACACCTTC. It codes for CASSLLGGRTGSSGYTF. The full variable domain, in which reference TRBV7-3 and TRBJ1-2 provide the parts outside the CDR3, is GAGVSQTPSNKVTEKGKYVELRCDPISGHTALYWYRQSLGQGPEFLIYFQGTGAADDSGLPNDRFFAVRPEGSVSTLKIQRTERGDSAVYLCASSLLGGRTGSSGYTFGSGTRLTVV.